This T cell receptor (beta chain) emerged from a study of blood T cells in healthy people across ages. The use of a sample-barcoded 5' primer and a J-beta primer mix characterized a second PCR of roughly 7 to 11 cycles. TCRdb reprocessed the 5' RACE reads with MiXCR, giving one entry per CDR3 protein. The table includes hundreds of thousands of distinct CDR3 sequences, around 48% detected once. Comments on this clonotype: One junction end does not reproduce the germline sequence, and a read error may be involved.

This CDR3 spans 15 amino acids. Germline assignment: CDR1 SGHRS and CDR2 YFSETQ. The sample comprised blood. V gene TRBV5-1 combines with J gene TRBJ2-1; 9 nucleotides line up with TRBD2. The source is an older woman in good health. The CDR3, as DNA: TGCGCCAGCAGGTTGGCGGGAGGGCTCGTGAATGAGCAGTTCTTC. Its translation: CASRLAGGLVNEQFF.